These T cell receptor beta chains were read from a single sample in a study of cytomegalovirus exposure and HLA in healthy donors. Sequenced by immunoSEQ multiplex PCR; TCRdb stores in-frame clones only, minus some. The sample lists 100,000 to 150,000 clones, 70% to 80% occurring once. Sequences were obtained from PBMCs. These receptors all come from a woman aged 50 to 60 in good health and CMV-seronegative. CDR3s include the opening cysteine and the closing phenylalanine or tryptophan. The order of the fields is CDR3 DNA, CDR3 protein, D gene, CDR3 length, V gene, J gene, clone size. The D gene is left open where the match is weak. Part of the rows lack a size; the others show once, few, many or a class for expanded clones.

cdr3_nt: TGTGCCAGCAGTTACCGTGGGGGCTCTAGCACAGATACGCAGTATTTT; cdr3_aa: CASSYRGGSSTDTQYF; d_call: -; cdr3_length: 16; v_call: TRBV25-1; j_call: TRBJ2-3; clone_size: -
cdr3_nt: TGTGCCAGCAGCCGGGGGGACTACGAACCCCAGCATTTT; cdr3_aa: CASSRGDYEPQHF; d_call: -; cdr3_length: 13; v_call: TRBV5-6; j_call: TRBJ1-5; clone_size: -
cdr3_nt: TGTGCCAGCAGCCCTGGAGGGCATAATGAAAAACTGTTTTTT; cdr3_aa: CASSPGGHNEKLFF; d_call: -; cdr3_length: 14; v_call: TRBV27; j_call: TRBJ1-4; clone_size: -
cdr3_nt: TGCAGCGTAGCTAGCGGGAGTGGCACAGATACGCAGTATTTT; cdr3_aa: CSVASGSGTDTQYF; d_call: TRBD2; cdr3_length: 14; v_call: TRBV29-1; j_call: TRBJ2-3; clone_size: -
cdr3_nt: TGTGCCAGCAGTCTTCAGGGGGCAACTAATGAAAAACTGTTTTTT; cdr3_aa: CASSLQGATNEKLFF; d_call: TRBD1; cdr3_length: 15; v_call: TRBV6-5; j_call: TRBJ1-4; clone_size: -
cdr3_nt: TGTGCCAGCAGTTCCACCGACAGGGGGCGTTACTATGGCTACACCTTC; cdr3_aa: CASSSTDRGRYYGYTF; d_call: TRBD1; cdr3_length: 16; v_call: TRBV6-7; j_call: TRBJ1-2; clone_size: -
cdr3_nt: TGTGCCAGCAGACGGGGGTCCTACGAGCAGTACTTC; cdr3_aa: CASRRGSYEQYF; d_call: -; cdr3_length: 12; v_call: TRBV6-5; j_call: TRBJ2-7; clone_size: -
cdr3_nt: TGCGCCAGCAGCTTTGGGGACAGCCGACTAAATCAGCCCCAGCATTTT; cdr3_aa: CASSFGDSRLNQPQHF; d_call: TRBD1; cdr3_length: 16; v_call: TRBV5-1; j_call: TRBJ1-5; clone_size: -
cdr3_nt: TGTGCCAGCAAGCTTAGGGGGAACACTGAAGCTTTCTTT; cdr3_aa: CASKLRGNTEAFF; d_call: -; cdr3_length: 13; v_call: TRBV11-2; j_call: TRBJ1-1; clone_size: -
cdr3_nt: TGTGCCAGCAGCTTTGGCACCAGCAATCAGCCCCAGCATTTT; cdr3_aa: CASSFGTSNQPQHF; d_call: -; cdr3_length: 14; v_call: TRBV5-6; j_call: TRBJ1-5; clone_size: few